The present TCR beta chain was sequenced within a study of CD8+ T cells in alopecia areata. Study-wide results and caveats: Scalp specimens additionally yield sequences from normal skin's resident alphabeta T cells.

Stated treatment: oral pan-JAK inhibitor, 5-10 mg twice daily. Peripheral blood, together with lesional scalp punch biopsies, was collected from alopecia areata patients. CD4+ and CD8+ T cells were sorted from PBMCs. J gave up 2 bases and V 4 bases, and 8 bases lay outside the gene matches. Germline lookup yields CDR1 SQVTM and CDR2 ANQGSEA. The CDR3 runs to 16 residues. This clone appeared a few times. Its target is unknown. The authors extracted RNA and reverse transcribed it into cDNA as the sequencing template. Assay: immunoSEQ multiplex PCR; the TCRdb copy retains only in-frame clones and omits some. The table has about 270,000 clones, roughly 63% seen once.

The chain links TRBV29-1 to TRBJ2-2; 9 nucleotides match TRBD1. The sample consisted of CD4+ T cells sorted from blood, taken at approximately week 51, from a patient treated with tofacitinib. This sequence originates from a human donor with alopecia areata. The CDR3 DNA is TGCAGCGTTGTCACCTACAGGGGGCTTAACACCGGGGAGCTGTTTTTT. Translated, it gives CSVVTYRGLNTGELFF.